Listed here is a single TCR beta chain. Antigen: not known. The sample originates from a study of T cell repertoires in cytomegalovirus infection. About the research overall: In public TCR beta signatures, there were indications of both CMV infection and matching HLA type.

TCRdb re-called the reads through MiXCR, storing one row per CDR3 protein. The sample contains about half a million distinct CDR3 sequences, around a third of which appear only once. CDR1 is SGHTA, CDR2 FQGNSA, per germline. CDR3 length equals 15 residues. J gave up 7 bases and V 5 bases, and 9 bases lay outside the gene matches. V usage is TRBV7-2 and J usage is TRBJ2-5, with 11 bases identical to TRBD2. The input for sequencing was cultured PBMCs, taken from culture after CMV antigen stimulation. The source is a human donor in good health (CMV status not recorded). Some clones in this sample may be carry-over from other donors' samples. The CDR3 reads CASSLIAGGGGTQYF. The CDR3 DNA reads as TGTGCCAGCAGCCTTATAGCGGGAGGGGGAGGGACCCAGTACTTC.